This TCR beta chain stems from a study of blood T cell repertoires in COVID-19. Across the study: Italy, Spain and the United States were the sources of the convalescent and acute COVID-19 samples. In each case, the material was cDNA or gDNA derived from T cells, B-cell-depleted T cells, or PBMCs.

In the authors' methods: Scientists estimated how many nucleated cells there were by amplifying reference gene primers. Some clones are missing from TCRdb's copy, which holds only in-frame ones; the method was immunoSEQ multiplex PCR. Clone size and V and J calls were adopted from that table, with D and trimming inferred from the DNA. The table has 250,000 to 300,000 clones, roughly 85% seen once; the top ten hold 5.1%. The CDR3 has 15 amino acids. V dropped 5 bases and J dropped 6 bases, with 16 bases sitting between them. Per germline, CDR1 MNHEY and CDR2 SVGAGI. The gene calls are TRBV6-5 and TRBJ2-2; a possible D gene is TRBD1 (6 bases). This clonotype was obtained from a man over 45 with active or convalescent COVID-19. Specimen: peripheral blood. Here the CDR3 reads CASSQRQVAAGELFF. Here the CDR3 DNA reads TGTGCCAGCAGTCAGCGACAGGTTGCCGCCGGGGAGCTGTTTTTT.